This is a list of T cell receptor beta chains from one sample in a study of blood T cell repertoires in COVID-19. Data came from immunoSEQ multiplex PCR; TCRdb stores just in-frame clones and leaves some out. Counted here are some 40,000 clones, around 80% occurring once; the ten biggest clones make up 16%. The sequencing sample was made of peripheral blood. These receptors came from a man aged 70-80 years with acute or convalescent COVID-19. Both conserved end residues are part of each CDR3. Fields, in order: V gene, D gene, clone size, CDR3 length, J gene, CDR3 protein, CDR3 DNA. A D gene is named only where the DNA matches it firmly. A clone size is listed for some rows: how often the clone was seen (once, few, many), or a class if it is expanded.

V gene: TRBV6-5; D gene: .; clone size: .; CDR3 length: 13; J gene: TRBJ1-4; CDR3 protein: CASSYRQREKLFF; CDR3 DNA: TGTGCCAGCAGTTACCGACAGAGAGAAAAACTGTTTTTT
V gene: TRBV19; D gene: TRBD1; clone size: .; CDR3 length: 16; J gene: TRBJ2-2; CDR3 protein: CASSIGQGRSPGELFF; CDR3 DNA: TGTGCCAGTAGTATAGGACAGGGAAGATCCCCCGGGGAGCTGTTTTTT
V gene: TRBV6-5; D gene: TRBD2; clone size: once; CDR3 length: 15; J gene: TRBJ2-7; CDR3 protein: CASSSRLAGNYEQYF; CDR3 DNA: TGTGCCAGCAGCTCCCGACTAGCGGGGAACTACGAGCAGTACTTC
V gene: TRBV4-1; D gene: TRBD2; clone size: .; CDR3 length: 17; J gene: TRBJ2-7; CDR3 protein: CASSLRLAGDRPYEQYF; CDR3 DNA: TGCGCCAGCAGCCTCCGTTTAGCGGGAGACCGTCCCTACGAGCAGTACTTC
V gene: TRBV28; D gene: .; clone size: .; CDR3 length: 13; J gene: TRBJ2-2; CDR3 protein: CASSPVPAGELFF; CDR3 DNA: TGTGCCAGCAGTCCGGTCCCGGCCGGGGAGCTGTTTTTT
V gene: TRBV19; D gene: .; clone size: .; CDR3 length: 16; J gene: TRBJ2-5; CDR3 protein: CASSRRGQSKGETQYF; CDR3 DNA: TGTGCCAGTAGTAGGCGCGGACAGTCCAAGGGGGAGACCCAGTACTTC
V gene: TRBV5-4; D gene: TRBD1; clone size: .; CDR3 length: 15; J gene: TRBJ1-1; CDR3 protein: CASSSGDRGYTEAFF; CDR3 DNA: TGTGCCAGCAGCTCAGGGGACAGGGGGTATACTGAAGCTTTCTTT
V gene: TRBV19; D gene: TRBD1; clone size: .; CDR3 length: 14; J gene: TRBJ1-5; CDR3 protein: CASAGTGGNQPQHF; CDR3 DNA: TGTGCCAGTGCCGGGACAGGGGGCAATCAGCCCCAGCATTTT
V gene: TRBV29-1; D gene: .; clone size: .; CDR3 length: 12; J gene: TRBJ1-1; CDR3 protein: CSVGEDYTEAFF; CDR3 DNA: TGCAGCGTTGGGGAGGATTACACTGAAGCTTTCTTT
V gene: TRBV3-1/TRBV3-2; D gene: .; clone size: .; CDR3 length: 13; J gene: TRBJ2-7; CDR3 protein: CASSQVRGYEQYF; CDR3 DNA: TGTGCCAGCAGCCAAGTCAGGGGCTACGAGCAGTACTTC
V gene: TRBV7-2; D gene: .; clone size: once; CDR3 length: 15; J gene: TRBJ2-5; CDR3 protein: CASSVRAGYQETQYF; CDR3 DNA: TGTGCCAGCAGCGTTAGGGCGGGGTACCAAGAGACCCAGTACTTC
V gene: TRBV18; D gene: .; clone size: .; CDR3 length: 17; J gene: TRBJ1-1; CDR3 protein: CASSEGRGLTVHTEAFF; CDR3 DNA: TGTGCCAGCTCAGAGGGACGGGGACTCACGGTTCACACTGAAGCTTTCTTT
V gene: TRBV28; D gene: TRBD1; clone size: .; CDR3 length: 16; J gene: TRBJ1-1; CDR3 protein: CASSLGQGSMNTEAFF; CDR3 DNA: TGTGCCAGCAGTTTAGGACAGGGTAGCATGAACACTGAAGCTTTCTTT
V gene: TRBV28; D gene: TRBD1; clone size: .; CDR3 length: 14; J gene: TRBJ2-7; CDR3 protein: CASGQVTGNFEQYF; CDR3 DNA: TGTGCCAGCGGCCAAGTGACAGGGAATTTCGAGCAGTACTTC